This is a list of T cell receptor beta chains from one sample in a study of vaccination effects on CD4 cells after COVID-19. Libraries were prepared by immunoSEQ multiplex PCR; TCRdb keeps only in-frame clonotypes and omits some of them. The sample yields tens of thousands of clones, around 69% seen once. No antigen is known for these receptors. The specimen was CD4+ T cells from PBMCs cultured with HCoV-NL63 spike peptides, collected before COVID-19 vaccination. These receptors were collected from a human donor who had a prior SARS-CoV-2 infection. CDR3s include the opening cysteine and the closing phenylalanine or tryptophan. Each record gives: D gene, V gene, CDR3 protein. A D gene is named only where the DNA matches it firmly.

D gene: .
V gene: TRBV19
CDR3 protein: CASSRTDYYGYTF

D gene: .
V gene: TRBV21-1
CDR3 protein: CASSRNQINRDREFYNSPLHF

D gene: .
V gene: TRBV9
CDR3 protein: CASSVGSGRSSYEQYF

D gene: .
V gene: TRBV5-1
CDR3 protein: CASSYGGNTEAFF

D gene: TRBD1
V gene: TRBV7-2
CDR3 protein: CASRDNRGSYEQYF

D gene: TRBD1
V gene: TRBV4-2
CDR3 protein: CASSQEPGQTNEKLFF

D gene: .
V gene: TRBV19
CDR3 protein: CASSNGDWTTFSGANVLTF

D gene: .
V gene: TRBV15
CDR3 protein: CATSGAGYGYTF

D gene: TRBD1
V gene: TRBV9
CDR3 protein: CASSTGAASGGYTF

D gene: TRBD2
V gene: TRBV4-3
CDR3 protein: CASSRLDLAGTSPNEQFF

D gene: .
V gene: TRBV2
CDR3 protein: CAGGTEHEQYF

D gene: .
V gene: TRBV7-9
CDR3 protein: CASSPLGAPSYEQYF

D gene: .
V gene: TRBV12-3/TRBV12-4
CDR3 protein: CASSGGQNQPQHF

D gene: .
V gene: TRBV7-8
CDR3 protein: CASSLGTVYNSPLHF

D gene: .
V gene: TRBV2
CDR3 protein: CASSEWGPQETQYF

D gene: TRBD2
V gene: TRBV9
CDR3 protein: CASSSRLAGGTGELFF

D gene: .
V gene: TRBV2
CDR3 protein: CASKRGALTDTQYF

D gene: TRBD1
V gene: TRBV6-1
CDR3 protein: CASSEGPGTGAATEAFF

D gene: TRBD1
V gene: TRBV7-6
CDR3 protein: CASSQGQGVVTGELFF

D gene: .
V gene: TRBV7-2
CDR3 protein: CASSLSRSGAQETQYF

D gene: TRBD2
V gene: TRBV14
CDR3 protein: CASSQSTGGSQYF

D gene: .
V gene: TRBV5-1
CDR3 protein: CASSLDPGTGELFF

D gene: TRBD1
V gene: TRBV25-1
CDR3 protein: CASGGYRGQHYEQYF

D gene: .
V gene: TRBV6-5
CDR3 protein: CASRTGQFNTEAFF

D gene: .
V gene: TRBV2
CDR3 protein: CASDLLGDTEAFF

D gene: .
V gene: TRBV19
CDR3 protein: CASSIVMWDNYGYTF

D gene: TRBD2
V gene: TRBV5-4
CDR3 protein: CASSNAGREVGETQYF

D gene: .
V gene: TRBV5-1
CDR3 protein: CASSSGRDGYGYTF

D gene: .
V gene: TRBV27
CDR3 protein: CASSLHENTEAFF

D gene: .
V gene: TRBV19
CDR3 protein: CASRGTDAYEQYF

D gene: TRBD2
V gene: TRBV10-3
CDR3 protein: CAISGAGGLTDTQYF

D gene: .
V gene: TRBV5-5
CDR3 protein: CASSLAGPPRAGELFF

D gene: .
V gene: TRBV6-6
CDR3 protein: CASSYVGGGDSPLHF

D gene: .
V gene: TRBV6-2/TRBV6-3
CDR3 protein: CASSRQSLNEKLFF

D gene: TRBD2
V gene: TRBV23-1
CDR3 protein: CASSRTHKGRDSYEQYF

D gene: .
V gene: TRBV30
CDR3 protein: CAWSPRETQYF

D gene: TRBD2
V gene: TRBV3-1/TRBV3-2
CDR3 protein: CASSQVASGSSYNEQFF

D gene: TRBD1
V gene: TRBV5-8
CDR3 protein: CASSLDRGRDIQYF

D gene: .
V gene: TRBV7-8
CDR3 protein: CASSDRDPVPNEQYF

D gene: .
V gene: TRBV21-1
CDR3 protein: CASSKALFGLTPSVGLFF

D gene: .
V gene: TRBV7-9
CDR3 protein: CASSRLAPYEQYF

D gene: .
V gene: TRBV5-1
CDR3 protein: CASSFTTMAHSKPRNEQFF

D gene: .
V gene: TRBV6-2/TRBV6-3
CDR3 protein: CASSYNYGTRGNTIYF

D gene: .
V gene: TRBV11-2
CDR3 protein: CASSPTLAHNEQFF

D gene: TRBD1
V gene: TRBV18
CDR3 protein: CASSPFVGQVTTNTGELFF

D gene: .
V gene: TRBV5-4
CDR3 protein: CASSLVGYADTQYF

D gene: TRBD1
V gene: TRBV5-1
CDR3 protein: CASLPGTGNYGYTF

D gene: .
V gene: TRBV2
CDR3 protein: CASSAYEDQPQHF

D gene: .
V gene: TRBV27
CDR3 protein: CASSLSLLNPGYTF

D gene: TRBD1
V gene: TRBV5-4
CDR3 protein: CASSLETGGRGYTF